One and the same sample provided the 9 T cell receptor beta chains below, sequenced in a study of CD8 T cells in ankylosing spondylitis. Study-level points and caveats: There was a TCR beta motif, made of 7 to 9 highly homologous variants, that appeared characteristic of ankylosing spondylitis blood.

Their antigens are not known. TCRdb passed the 5' RACE reads through MiXCR, listing each CDR3 protein once. The sample has approximately 540,000 distinct CDR3 sequences, approximately 12% seen once. The specimen sequenced was blood, either unsorted or a sorted T cell fraction (not recorded which). Every receptor here comes from a male donor with ankylosing spondylitis.

This clonotype was counted ten times or more. The chain has TRBV11-2 and TRBJ2-5; the D gene is possibly TRBD1 (6 bases). Germline assignment: CDR1 SGHAT and CDR2 FQNNGV. The CDR3 consists of 15 residues. Trimming took 4 bases from V and 2 from J, leaving 14 bases between them. CDR3 in amino acids: CASSSPRQAQETQYF. The CDR3 DNA reads as TGTGCCAGCAGCTCCCCTCGACAGGCGCAAGAGACCCAGTACTTC. The variable domain in full, completed from reference TRBV11-2 and TRBJ2-5, reads EAGVAQSPRYKIIEKRQSVAFWCNPISGHATLYWYQQILGQGPKLLIQFQNNGVVDDSQLPKDRFSAERLKGVDSTLKIQPAKLEDSAVYLCASSSPRQAQETQYFGPGTRLLVL.

The rearrangement joins TRBV11-1 to TRBJ2-1; D unresolved. This CDR3 is 15 amino acids long. V was trimmed by 2 bases and J by 5 bases, leaving 13 bases between them. The germline gives CDR1 SGHAT, CDR2 FQDESV (reference sequence). CDR3 nucleotides: TGTGCCAGCAGCTTAATAGACCCAGTCCACAATGAGCAGTTCTTC. Residues: CASSLIDPVHNEQFF.

The chain recombines TRBV27 with TRBJ2-7; 10 nucleotides line up with TRBD2. Trimming took 2 bases from V and 6 from J; bases not matched to a gene: 4. This CDR3 is built from 14 residues. In germline, CDR1 is MNHEY, CDR2 SMNVEV (reference sequence). Here the CDR3 reads CASSLTSGIGEQYF. The CDR3 DNA follows: TGTGCCAGCAGTTTAACTAGCGGGATCGGCGAGCAGTACTTC.

The chain recombines TRBV5-1 with TRBJ1-2; 10 nucleotides match TRBD1. V lost 7 bases, J lost 8 bases, and 11 bases stayed unmatched. CDR3 length equals 14 residues. Germline values: CDR1 SGHRS, CDR2 YFSETQ. CDR3 sequence (DNA): TGCGCCAGCGGACAGGGGGAGCCCTGGGGGGGCTACACCTTC. This sequence encodes CASGQGEPWGGYTF.

At least ten counts were recorded for this clonotype. The chain couples TRBV7-8 to TRBJ2-1, with 9 bases identical to TRBD1. There are 19 residues in the CDR3. V lost 4 bases, J lost 4 bases, and 17 bases stayed unmatched. Per the germline V gene, CDR1 is SGHVS and CDR2 is FQNEAQ. CDR3 region: CASSYFSGTGQILYNEQFF. CDR3 DNA: TGTGCCAGCAGCTACTTTTCCGGGACAGGGCAAATCTTATACAATGAGCAGTTCTTC.

The chain joins TRBV3-1 to TRBJ1-4; D not certain. CDR3 length: 15 amino acids. Germline-derived CDR1 and CDR2 are LGHDT and YNNKEL (reference sequence). The V gene lost 1 base and the J gene lost 2 bases, with 8 bases spanning the gap. CDR3 residues: CASSQVGRTNEKLFF. The CDR3 coding sequence is TGTGCCAGCAGCCAAGTAGGGAGGACTAATGAAAAACTGTTTTTT. Supplemented by reference TRBV3-1 and TRBJ1-4, the full variable domain reads DTAVSQTPKYLVTQMGNDKSIKCEQNLGHDTMYWYKQDSKKFLKIMFSYNNKELIINETVPNRFSPKSPDKAHLNLHINSLELGDSAVYFCASSQVGRTNEKLFFGSGTQLSVL.

This clonotype was seen more than once but under ten times. This chain joins TRBV5-1 and TRBJ1-1; D unclear. Germline assignment: CDR1 SGHRS and CDR2 YFSETQ. Trimming shortened V by 5 bases and J by 2 bases, and 13 bases separated the two germline ends. CDR3 length: 14 residues. CDR3 in amino acids: CASRSMLGNTEAFF. CDR3 coding DNA: TGCGCCAGCAGATCGATGTTGGGTAACACTGAAGCTTTCTTT.

This clonotype was counted a few times. The genes are TRBV10-3 and TRBJ2-5; D may be TRBD1 (6 bases). CDR1 and CDR2 (germline): ENHRY, SYGVKD. Trimming removed 0 bases at V and 0 bases at J, with 20 bases between. This CDR3 has 19 amino acids. CDR3 amino acids: CAISESRFSGELYQETQYF. Written as DNA, the CDR3 is TGTGCCATCAGTGAGTCAAGATTTTCAGGGGAACTGTACCAAGAGACCCAGTACTTC.

V usage is TRBV18 and J usage is TRBJ2-1; 8 bases are shared with TRBD2. The germline CDR1 and CDR2 sequences are KGHSH and LQKENI. This CDR3 region has 17 residues. V shed 3 bases, J shed 7 bases, and the junction held 14 bases outside the gene matches. CDR3 amino acids: CASSPQVSGLDGNEQFF. Written as DNA, the CDR3 is TGTGCCAGCTCACCGCAAGTCTCGGGACTAGATGGGAATGAGCAGTTCTTC.